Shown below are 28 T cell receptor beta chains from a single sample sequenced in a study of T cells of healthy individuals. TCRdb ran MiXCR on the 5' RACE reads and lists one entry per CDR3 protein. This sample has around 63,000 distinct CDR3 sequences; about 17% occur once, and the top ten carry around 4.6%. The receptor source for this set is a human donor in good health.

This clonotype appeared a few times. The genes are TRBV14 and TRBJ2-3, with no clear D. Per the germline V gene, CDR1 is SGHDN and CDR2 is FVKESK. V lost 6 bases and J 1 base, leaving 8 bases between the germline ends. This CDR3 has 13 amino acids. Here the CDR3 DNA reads TGTGCCAGCAGGTTTGGGGGCACAGATACGCAGTATTTT. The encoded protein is CASRFGGTDTQYF.

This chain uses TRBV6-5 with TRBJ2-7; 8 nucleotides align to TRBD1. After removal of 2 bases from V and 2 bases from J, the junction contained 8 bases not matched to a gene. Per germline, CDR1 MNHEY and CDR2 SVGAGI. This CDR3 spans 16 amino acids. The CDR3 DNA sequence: TGTGCCAGCAGTTACCCCATGACAGGGGTAACCTACGAGCAGTACTTC. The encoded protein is CASSYPMTGVTYEQYF.

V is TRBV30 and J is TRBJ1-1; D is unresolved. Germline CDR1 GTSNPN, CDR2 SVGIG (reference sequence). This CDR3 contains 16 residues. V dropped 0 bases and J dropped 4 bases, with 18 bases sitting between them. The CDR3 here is CAWSVLSYVPTTEAFF. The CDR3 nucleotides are TGTGCCTGGAGTGTACTAAGTTACGTCCCGACCACTGAAGCTTTCTTT.

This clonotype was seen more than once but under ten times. Here the CDR3 reads CASSLWASGSLGEQFF. The CDR3 nucleotides are TGTGCCAGCAGCTTATGGGCTAGCGGGAGCTTGGGTGAGCAGTTCTTC. The genes are TRBV7-2 and TRBJ2-1, with TRBD2 matching 10 bases. The junction had 10 bases not matched to a gene; V was cut back by 2 bases and J by 9 bases. This CDR3 is built from 16 residues. Germline V gives CDR1 SGHTA, CDR2 FQGNSA.

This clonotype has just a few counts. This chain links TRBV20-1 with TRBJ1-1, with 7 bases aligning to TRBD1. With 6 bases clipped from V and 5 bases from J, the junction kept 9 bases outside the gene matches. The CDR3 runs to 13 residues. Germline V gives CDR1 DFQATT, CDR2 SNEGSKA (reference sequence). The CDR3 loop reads CSATDRLETEAFF. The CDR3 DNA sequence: TGCAGTGCAACGGACAGGCTAGAGACTGAAGCTTTCTTT.

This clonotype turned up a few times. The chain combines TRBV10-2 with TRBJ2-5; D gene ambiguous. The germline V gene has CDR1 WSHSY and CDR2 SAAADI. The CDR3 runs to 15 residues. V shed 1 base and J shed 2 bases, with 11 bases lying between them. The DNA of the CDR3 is TGCGCCAGCAGTGAGTGTCCCACTCTACAAGAGACCCAGTACTTC. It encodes CASSECPTLQETQYF.

CDR3 protein: CASSTGTSRGNEQFF. Here the CDR3 DNA reads TGTGCCAGCAGTACCGGGACTAGTCGGGGCAATGAGCAGTTCTTC. The chain couples TRBV7-3 to TRBJ2-1; 8 bases fit TRBD2. The CDR3 sequence is 15 residues long. The ends lost 6 bases at V and 6 bases at J; junction bases unmatched: 10. Germline V gene sequence: CDR1 SGHTA, CDR2 FQGTGA.

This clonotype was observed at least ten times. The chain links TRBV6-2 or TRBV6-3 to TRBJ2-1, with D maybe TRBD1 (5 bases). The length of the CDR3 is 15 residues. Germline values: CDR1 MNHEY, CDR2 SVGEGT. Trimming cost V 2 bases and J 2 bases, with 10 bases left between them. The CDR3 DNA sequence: TGTGCCAGCAGTTACGGCCAGGGTCCCTACAATGAGCAGTTCTTC. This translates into CASSYGQGPYNEQFF.

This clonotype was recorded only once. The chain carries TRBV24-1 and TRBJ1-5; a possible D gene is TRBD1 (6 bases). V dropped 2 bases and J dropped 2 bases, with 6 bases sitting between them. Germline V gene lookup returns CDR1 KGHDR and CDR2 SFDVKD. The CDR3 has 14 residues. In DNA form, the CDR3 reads TGTGCCACCAGTGATTCAGGGGGCAATCAGCCCCAGCATTTT. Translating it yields CATSDSGGNQPQHF.

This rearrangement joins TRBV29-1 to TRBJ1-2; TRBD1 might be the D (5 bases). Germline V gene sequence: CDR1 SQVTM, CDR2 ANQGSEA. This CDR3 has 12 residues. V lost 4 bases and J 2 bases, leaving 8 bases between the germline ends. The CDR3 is CSVVSGNYGYTF. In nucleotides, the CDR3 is TGCAGCGTTGTGTCAGGGAACTATGGCTACACCTTC.

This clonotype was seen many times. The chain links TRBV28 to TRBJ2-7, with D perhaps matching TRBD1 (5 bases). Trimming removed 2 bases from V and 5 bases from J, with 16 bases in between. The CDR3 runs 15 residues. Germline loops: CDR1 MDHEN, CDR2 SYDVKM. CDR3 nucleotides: TGTGCCAGCAGTTTAAGGGGTGTTCAGGTCCACGAGCAGTACTTC. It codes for CASSLRGVQVHEQYF.

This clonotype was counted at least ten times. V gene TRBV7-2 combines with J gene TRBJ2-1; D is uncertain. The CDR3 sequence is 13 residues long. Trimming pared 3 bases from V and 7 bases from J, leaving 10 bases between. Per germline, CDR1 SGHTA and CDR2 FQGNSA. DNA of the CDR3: TGTGCCAGCAGCTTGGGCCCCCCAAATGAGCAGTTCTTC. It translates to CASSLGPPNEQFF.

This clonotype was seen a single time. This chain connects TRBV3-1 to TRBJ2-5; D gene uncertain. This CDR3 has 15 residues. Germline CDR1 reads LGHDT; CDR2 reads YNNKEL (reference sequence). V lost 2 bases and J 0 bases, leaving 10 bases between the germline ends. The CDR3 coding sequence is TGTGCCAGCAGCCAAACTCTAACCAACCAAGAGACCCAGTACTTC. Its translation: CASSQTLTNQETQYF.

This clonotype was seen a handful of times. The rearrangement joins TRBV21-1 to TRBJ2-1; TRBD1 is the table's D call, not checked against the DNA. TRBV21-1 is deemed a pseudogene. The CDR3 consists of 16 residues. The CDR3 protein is CASSILRDVLSNEQFF. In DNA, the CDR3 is TGTGCCAGCAGCATCCTTCGGGACGTTCTCTCCAATGAGCAGTTCTTC.

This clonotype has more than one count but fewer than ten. The CDR3 reads CASSPDNYQPQHF. In DNA form, the CDR3 reads TGTGCCAGCTCACCCGACAACTATCAGCCCCAGCATTTT. The V gene is TRBV18, the J gene TRBJ1-5; D not certain. Between the trimmed V and J ends, which lost 3 bases and 5 bases, there was a span of 8 bases. The CDR3 runs to 13 residues. Germline CDR1 and CDR2: KGHSH and LQKENI.

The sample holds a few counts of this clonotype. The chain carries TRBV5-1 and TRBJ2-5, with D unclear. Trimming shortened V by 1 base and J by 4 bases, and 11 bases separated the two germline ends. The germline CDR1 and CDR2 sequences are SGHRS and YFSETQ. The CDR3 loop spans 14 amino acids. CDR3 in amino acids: CASSLPRGGETQYF. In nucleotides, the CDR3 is TGCGCCAGCAGCTTGCCGCGAGGCGGAGAGACCCAGTACTTC.

CDR3 sequence: CSARVSGINNSPLHF. DNA of the CDR3: TGCAGTGCTAGAGTGTCAGGCATAAATAATTCACCCCTCCACTTT. This chain joins TRBV20-1 and TRBJ1-6, with D hard to call. Germline assignment: CDR1 DFQATT and CDR2 SNEGSKA (reference sequence). The V end lost 1 base, the J end lost 5 bases, and 12 bases lay between the germline ends. There are 15 residues in the CDR3.

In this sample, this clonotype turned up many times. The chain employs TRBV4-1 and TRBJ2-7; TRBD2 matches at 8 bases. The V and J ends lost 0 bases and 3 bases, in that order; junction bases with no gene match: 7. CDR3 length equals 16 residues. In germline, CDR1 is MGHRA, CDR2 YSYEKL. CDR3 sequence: CASSQDPIAGIYEQYF. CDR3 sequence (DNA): TGCGCCAGCAGCCAAGATCCAATAGCGGGAATCTACGAGCAGTACTTC.

The CDR3 DNA reads TGTGCCAGCAGCCCCTTCTCGCGACTAGCGGGGGACAATGAGCAGTTCTTC. Amino acid sequence: CASSPFSRLAGDNEQFF. The chain employs TRBV3-1 and TRBJ2-1; 12 bases are shared with TRBD2. Germline loops: CDR1 LGHDT, CDR2 YNNKEL (reference sequence). V was pared by 4 bases and J by 5 bases, with 9 bases of the junction left unmatched. The CDR3 is 17 amino acids.

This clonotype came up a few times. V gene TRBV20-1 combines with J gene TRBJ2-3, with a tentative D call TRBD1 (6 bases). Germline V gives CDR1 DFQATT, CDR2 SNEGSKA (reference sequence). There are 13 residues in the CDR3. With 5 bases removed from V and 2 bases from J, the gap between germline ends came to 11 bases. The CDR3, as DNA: TGCAGTGCTCGAGGGGGTAACACAGATACGCAGTATTTT. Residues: CSARGGNTDTQYF.

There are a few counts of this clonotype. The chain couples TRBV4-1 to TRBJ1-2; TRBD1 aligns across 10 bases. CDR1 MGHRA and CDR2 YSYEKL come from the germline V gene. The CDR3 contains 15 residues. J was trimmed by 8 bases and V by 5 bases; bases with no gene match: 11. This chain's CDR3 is CASSKTGQGLEGYTF. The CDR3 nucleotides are TGCGCCAGCAGCAAGACGGGACAGGGGCTTGAGGGCTACACCTTC.

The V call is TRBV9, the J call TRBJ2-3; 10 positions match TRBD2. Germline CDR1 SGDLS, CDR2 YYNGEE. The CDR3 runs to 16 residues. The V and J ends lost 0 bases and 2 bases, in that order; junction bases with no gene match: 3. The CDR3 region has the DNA TGTGCCAGCAGCGTAGGAAGCGGGGGGGCCACAGATACGCAGTATTTT. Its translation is CASSVGSGGATDTQYF.

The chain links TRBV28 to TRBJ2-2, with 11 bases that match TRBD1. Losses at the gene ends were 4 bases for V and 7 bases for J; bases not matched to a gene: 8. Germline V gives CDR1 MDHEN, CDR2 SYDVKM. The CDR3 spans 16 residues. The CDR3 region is CASSSPRDRGGGELFF. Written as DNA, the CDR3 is TGTGCCAGCAGTTCCCCCCGGGACAGGGGGGGCGGGGAGCTGTTTTTT.

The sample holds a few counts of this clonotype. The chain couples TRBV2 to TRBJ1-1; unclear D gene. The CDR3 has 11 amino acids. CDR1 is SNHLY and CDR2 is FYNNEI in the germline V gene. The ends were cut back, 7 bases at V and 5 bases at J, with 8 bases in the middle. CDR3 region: CASIRVTEAFF. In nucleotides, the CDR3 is TGTGCCAGCATACGAGTTACTGAAGCTTTCTTT.

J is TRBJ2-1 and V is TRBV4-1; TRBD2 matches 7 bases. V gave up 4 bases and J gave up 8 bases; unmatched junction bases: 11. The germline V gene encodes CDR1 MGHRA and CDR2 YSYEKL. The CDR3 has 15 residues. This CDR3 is CASSPGGAGDDEQFF. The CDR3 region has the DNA TGCGCCAGCAGCCCCGGCGGGGCGGGGGACGATGAGCAGTTCTTC.

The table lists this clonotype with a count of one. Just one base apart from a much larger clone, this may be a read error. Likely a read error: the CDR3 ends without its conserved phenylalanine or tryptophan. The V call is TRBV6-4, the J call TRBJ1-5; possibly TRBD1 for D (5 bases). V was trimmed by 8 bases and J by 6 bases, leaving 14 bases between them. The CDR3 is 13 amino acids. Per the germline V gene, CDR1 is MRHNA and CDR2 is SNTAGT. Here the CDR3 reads CASASGLGQPQHL. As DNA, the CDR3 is TGTGCCAGCGCTTCAGGGTTGGGTCAGCCCCAGCATTTA.

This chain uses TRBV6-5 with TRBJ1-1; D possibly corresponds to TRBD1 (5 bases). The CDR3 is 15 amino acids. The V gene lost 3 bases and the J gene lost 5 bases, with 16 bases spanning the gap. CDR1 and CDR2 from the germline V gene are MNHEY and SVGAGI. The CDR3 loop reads CASSYLTAGGTEAFF. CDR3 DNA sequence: TGTGCCAGCAGTTATCTGACAGCTGGAGGGACTGAAGCTTTCTTT.

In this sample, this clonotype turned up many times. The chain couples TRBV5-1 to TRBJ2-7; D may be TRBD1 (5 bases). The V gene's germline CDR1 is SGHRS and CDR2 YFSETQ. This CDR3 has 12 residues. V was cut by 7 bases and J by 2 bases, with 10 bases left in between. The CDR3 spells CASSRVTYEQYF. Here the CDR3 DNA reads TGCGCCAGCTCCAGGGTCACCTACGAGCAGTACTTC. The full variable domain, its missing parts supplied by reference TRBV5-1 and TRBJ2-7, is KAGVTQTPRYLIKTRGQQVTLSCSPISGHRSVSWYQQTPGQGLQFLFEYFSETQRNKGNFPGRFSGRQFSNSRSEMNVSTLELGDSALYLCASSRVTYEQYFGPGTRLTVT.